The clone carrying this T cell receptor beta chain was observed many times. This entry belongs to a study of T cells after yellow fever vaccination. Study summary: Fractions of low cell number were prepared using SMART-Seq v4 Ultra Low Input. General observations from the study: Post-booster repertoires contained most primary-vaccination clones again (roughly 96% CD4, 85% to 90% CD8). Abundant clonotypes from the bulk population could get into FACS-sorted repertoires as contaminants.

Conversion of TCR transcripts into cDNA relied on 5'RACE template switching, which added a universal primer site and UMIs. TCRdb recomputed calls from the 5' RACE reads with MiXCR, one row per CDR3 protein. This sample has tens of thousands of distinct CDR3 sequences, with 6.6% found just once. With 4 bases removed from V and 3 bases from J, the gap between germline ends came to 21 bases. The CDR3 length is 17 residues. CDR1 and CDR2 (germline): MNHEY, SVGAGI. The genes are TRBV6-5 and TRBJ1-2; D is perhaps TRBD1 (5 bases). Material: PBMCs, either bulk or a sorted T-cell subset (CD4+, CD8+, memory, or dextramer-sorted; not recorded which), obtained on the day of the first yellow fever vaccination. The clonotype originates from a young man who received the YFV17D yellow fever vaccine. CDR3 nucleotide sequence: TGTGCCAGCAGTTCCCACCGGGACCTCAGAAGGGACTATGGCTACACCTTC. This codes for CASSSHRDLRRDYGYTF.